Presented here are 25 T cell receptor beta chains from one specimen sequenced in a study of shared clonotypes between healthy human individuals (dated by TCRdb to the early 2020s). Preparation of the library involved the immunoSEQ multiplex PCR assay. Sourced from immuneACCESS, this table was stored by TCRdb with only in-frame sequences that have V and J called. A share of the clones is absent; for the studies checked, an unresolved V gene accounts for under half, and the remainder has no known explanation. For this sample the table gives a few million clones, of which about nine tenths were detected only once. 0.3% to 0.4% of the sample goes to the ten largest clones. Sequenced: naive CD4+ T cells from PBMCs. The sample's cell subset or site label, decoded: CD45RA+ positively selected. Receptor source: a man aged 18 to 30 in good health. Some clones in this sample may be carry-over from other donors' samples.

To note about this clone: The sample contains more than one DNA sequence encoding this CDR3. The chain uses TRBV28 and TRBJ2-3; 8 bases match TRBD1. Per the germline V gene, CDR1 is MDHEN and CDR2 is SYDVKM. The J segment lost 3 bases and the V segment lost 3 bases, leaving 2 bases of the junction unmatched. There are 14 residues in the CDR3. CDR3 DNA: TGTGCCAGCAGTTTCAGACAGGGGACAGATACGCAGTATTTT. It yields the protein CASSFRQGTDTQYF.

V is TRBV19 and J is TRBJ2-5, with 9 bases fitting TRBD2. This CDR3 comprises 14 residues. The ends lost 3 bases at V and 5 bases at J; junction bases unmatched: 4. Germline V gives CDR1 LNHDA, CDR2 SQIVND (reference sequence). This CDR3 is CASSILAGTETQYF. In DNA form, the CDR3 reads TGTGCCAGTAGTATCCTAGCGGGAACTGAGACCCAGTACTTC.

The chain joins TRBV4-3 to TRBJ2-6; the match to TRBD1 covers 12 bases. CDR3 length: 22 residues. Trimming removed 2 bases from V and 0 bases from J; junction bases left unmatched: 14. Germline CDR1 is LGHNA and CDR2 is YSLEER. CDR3 DNA: TGCGCCAGCAGCCAACAGCTCCCCGTTTGGGGACAGGGGGCCTCTGGGGCCAACGTCCTGACTTTC. This sequence encodes CASSQQLPVWGQGASGANVLTF.

Turning to this clone: Other DNA variants within this sample encode the same CDR3. J is TRBJ2-1 and V is TRBV18, with D hard to call. The CDR3 is made up of 15 amino acids. V gave up 2 bases and J gave up 1 base, with 9 bases separating them. CDR1 is KGHSH, CDR2 LQKENI, per germline. The CDR3: CASSPSRVSYNEQFF. CDR3 coding DNA: TGTGCCAGCTCACCAAGTCGGGTTTCCTACAATGAGCAGTTCTTC. Using reference TRBV18 and TRBJ2-1 for the parts outside the CDR3, the full variable domain is NAGVMQNPRHLVRRRGQEARLRCSPMKGHSHVYWYRQLPEEGLKFMVYLQKENIIDESGMPKERFSAEFPKEGPSILRIQQVVRGDSAAYFCASSPSRVSYNEQFFGPGTRLTVL.

The chain recombines TRBV6-5 with TRBJ2-1; TRBD1 matches at 9 bases. The CDR3 totals 16 residues. Germline values: CDR1 MNHEY, CDR2 SVGAGI. The V and J ends lost 4 bases and 5 bases, in that order; junction bases with no gene match: 9. The CDR3 coding sequence is TGTGCCAGCAGTTCGACCGGGACAGGGCGACACAATGAGCAGTTCTTC. This sequence encodes CASSSTGTGRHNEQFF.

This clone appeared once. CDR3: CASSPGLDTDTQYF. CDR3 coding DNA: TGTGCCAGCTCACCAGGGTTAGACACAGATACGCAGTATTTT. This chain joins TRBV18 and TRBJ2-3; D gene unclear. The V and J ends lost 2 bases and 2 bases respectively, with 8 bases between them. The CDR3 has 14 amino acids. The germline gives CDR1 KGHSH, CDR2 LQKENI.

The chain couples TRBV10-3 to TRBJ2-5, with D possibly being TRBD1 (5 bases). The V end lost 6 bases, the J end lost 5 bases, and 10 bases lay between the germline ends. CDR3 length: 12 amino acids. Germline CDR1 reads ENHRY; CDR2 reads SYGVKD. The CDR3 DNA reads TGTGCCATCAGGCAGGGTCACGAGACCCAGTACTTC. This encodes CAIRQGHETQYF.

The chain has TRBV5-4 and TRBJ1-2; tentative D call: TRBD1 (5 bases). CDR1 and CDR2 from the germline V gene are SGHNT and YYREEE (reference sequence). V was trimmed by 4 bases and J by 6 bases, leaving 19 bases between them. The CDR3 extends over 15 amino acids. CDR3 loop: CASSRLPGRLNGYTF. The CDR3 nucleotides read TGTGCCAGCAGCCGACTACCGGGACGGCTGAATGGCTACACCTTC.

The CDR3 region is CSASPLREQYF. The CDR3, as DNA: TGCAGTGCTAGCCCCTTGAGGGAGCAGTACTTC. This chain uses TRBV20-1 with TRBJ2-7; D call uncertain. V was pared by 3 bases and J by 7 bases, with 10 bases between. The length of the CDR3 is 11 residues. Germline lookup yields CDR1 DFQATT and CDR2 SNEGSKA (reference sequence).

This clone came up once. Other DNA sequences of this sample code for an identical CDR3. The genes are TRBV27 and TRBJ1-2, with D unresolved. The length of the CDR3 is 12 residues. Deletions cut 4 bases from V and 4 bases from J, with 7 bases between. CDR1 MNHEY and CDR2 SMNVEV come from the germline V gene (reference sequence). As DNA, the CDR3 is TGTGCCAGCAGTTCCCTGGGCTATGGCTACACCTTC. As protein: CASSSLGYGYTF.

This clone has just a few counts. The V call is TRBV13, the J call TRBJ2-5; tentative D call: TRBD1 (5 bases). Per germline, CDR1 PRHDT and CDR2 FYEKMQ (reference sequence). The CDR3 is 15 amino acids. V lost 2 bases to trimming and J lost 5 bases, with 15 bases between them. CDR3 protein: CASSLSRVGTETQYF. CDR3 DNA: TGTGCCAGCAGCTTAAGCAGGGTGGGTACGGAGACCCAGTACTTC.

Concerning this clone itself: The identical CDR3 is also encoded by other nucleotide sequences in the sample. CDR3 nucleotide sequence: TGTGCCAGCTCACCTACGGGAGATAACTATGGCTACACCTTC. This sequence encodes CASSPTGDNYGYTF. The chain couples TRBV18 to TRBJ1-2; D not certain. Germline V gives CDR1 KGHSH, CDR2 LQKENI. The CDR3 has 14 amino acids. V was clipped by 3 bases and J by 1 base, with 9 bases between them.

The chain has TRBV4-2 and TRBJ2-1, with TRBD2 matching 12 bases. The germline V gene has CDR1 LGHNA and CDR2 YNFKEQ. V shed 4 bases, J shed 4 bases, and the junction held 8 bases outside the gene matches. The CDR3 extends over 17 amino acids. The CDR3 DNA follows: TGTGCCAGCAGCCCCGAGGCGACTAGCGGGAGTTACAATGAGCAGTTCTTC. It yields the protein CASSPEATSGSYNEQFF.

CDR3 residues: CASSARLSTDTQYF. The CDR3 DNA reads TGTGCCAGCTCCGCGAGACTCTCCACAGATACGCAGTATTTT. V is TRBV6-5 and J is TRBJ2-3; D is unresolved. The CDR3 has 14 amino acids. Germline lookup yields CDR1 MNHEY and CDR2 SVGAGI. V gave up 8 bases and J gave up 2 bases, with 14 bases separating them.

This chain joins TRBV30 and TRBJ2-7; TRBD1 is a possible D gene (5 bases). CDR3 size: 11 residues. Trimming took 4 bases from V and 4 from J, leaving 8 bases between them. Germline V gives CDR1 GTSNPN, CDR2 SVGIG (reference sequence). CDR3 DNA sequence: TGTGCCTGGACTAGGGGATACGAGCAGTACTTC. Protein: CAWTRGYEQYF. Filled out from reference TRBV30 and TRBJ2-7, the complete variable domain reads SQTIHQWPATLVQPVGSPLSLECTVEGTSNPNLYWYRQAAGRGLQLLFYSVGIGQISSEVPQNLSASRPQDRQFILSSKKLLLSDSGFYLCAWTRGYEQYFGPGTRLTVT.

The rearrangement joins TRBV5-1 to TRBJ2-3; no clear D. The germline V gene encodes CDR1 SGHRS and CDR2 YFSETQ. This CDR3 is 15 amino acids long. Trimming took 0 bases from V and 7 from J, leaving 15 bases between them. CDR3 sequence (DNA): TGCGCCAGCAGCTTGGTTGTACCCAATCACCATACGCAGTATTTT. Its translation: CASSLVVPNHHTQYF.

The chain is built from TRBV27 and TRBJ1-1, with D uncertain. Germline V gives CDR1 MNHEY, CDR2 SMNVEV (reference sequence). The CDR3 covers 12 residues. The V gene lost 4 bases and the J gene lost 5 bases, with 8 bases spanning the gap. The CDR3 here is CASSSQRTEAFF. The DNA of the CDR3 is TGTGCCAGCAGTTCACAGCGGACTGAAGCTTTCTTT.

V is TRBV6-1 and J is TRBJ1-5, with a possible D match to TRBD1 (5 bases). Trimming shortened V by 9 bases and J by 3 bases, and 15 bases separated the two germline ends. Germline lookup yields CDR1 MNHNS and CDR2 SASEGT. This CDR3 is built from 14 residues. The CDR3 DNA reads TGTGCCAGTTCTTCTGGCAGGGACAATCAGCCCCAGCATTTT. Its protein is CASSSGRDNQPQHF.

For this clone: The same CDR3 can be traced to other DNA sequences in this sample. The genes are TRBV5-1 and TRBJ1-1; D call uncertain. Germline CDR1 and CDR2: SGHRS and YFSETQ. The length of the CDR3 is 15 residues. V was pared by 0 bases and J by 1 base, with 10 bases between. CDR3 amino acids: CASSLVGLPNTEAFF. The CDR3 bases are TGCGCCAGCAGCTTGGTAGGACTCCCGAACACTGAAGCTTTCTTT.

As to this clone: This sample includes further DNA sequences coding for the same CDR3. V and J are TRBV6-5 and TRBJ1-2; no definite D call. CDR3 length: 13 amino acids. Looked up from germline, CDR1 is MNHEY and CDR2 is SVGAGI. Trimming left V 2 bases short and J 4 bases short, with 8 bases between. CDR3 residues: CASSYGVGYGYTF. CDR3 nucleotide sequence: TGTGCCAGCAGTTACGGGGTTGGCTATGGCTACACCTTC.

The rearrangement uses TRBV28 and TRBJ1-1; TRBD1 is a possible D gene (5 bases). CDR1 and CDR2 (germline): MDHEN, SYDVKM. CDR3 length: 17 amino acids. Trimming took 6 bases from V and 11 from J, leaving 31 bases between them. The CDR3 bases are TGTGCCAGCAGCGTAGACCGTCGAGGAGGCTTCTTGGGGGGGGCTTTCTTT. It specifies CASSVDRRGGFLGGAFF.

As for this clone: The sample holds other DNA sequences that translate to the same CDR3. The DNA for the CDR3 is TGCGCCAGCAGCCAAGACGGTACAGCTGGAAACACCATATATTTT. Amino acids: CASSQDGTAGNTIYF. The V call is TRBV4-1, the J call TRBJ1-3; D gene ambiguous. From germline, CDR1 is MGHRA and CDR2 YSYEKL. The CDR3 runs 15 residues. V lost 0 bases, J lost 2 bases, and 8 bases lay in between.

A single count supports this clone. The CDR3 DNA follows: TGTGCCAGCAGGACAGGGGGCGCTGGGGGGGAGCTGTTTTTT. Translating it yields CASRTGGAGGELFF. The rearrangement joins TRBV6-1 to TRBJ2-2; 10 bases map to TRBD1. The germline V gene encodes CDR1 MNHNS and CDR2 SASEGT. The CDR3 has 14 residues. After removal of 6 bases from V and 8 bases from J, the junction contained 6 bases not matched to a gene.

Concerning this clone itself: Within the sample, other DNA sequences also encode this same CDR3. The gene calls are TRBV9 and TRBJ2-2, with D unclear. CDR1 is SGDLS and CDR2 is YYNGEE in the germline V gene. Trimming left V 7 bases short and J 1 base short, with 5 bases between. The CDR3 is 12 residues long. CDR3 in DNA: TGTGCCAGCTCGGTGAACACCGGGGAGCTGTTTTTT. Translated: CASSVNTGELFF.

This chain uses TRBV28 with TRBJ2-3, with TRBD2 matching over 13 bases. The CDR3 length is 14 residues. With V trimmed by 10 bases and J by 4 bases, 5 bases remained unmatched. From germline, CDR1 is MDHEN and CDR2 SYDVKM. Here the CDR3 reads CATTGLAGSDTQYF. DNA for the CDR3: TGTGCCACCACGGGACTAGCGGGATCAGATACGCAGTATTTT.